Listed here are 17 T cell receptor beta chains from one sample, sequenced in a study of long-term antiretroviral therapy in people with HIV. The run of the v3.0 immunoSEQ assay was at survey level. Repertoires were generated with immunoSEQ multiplex PCR, while TCRdb's copy carries only in-frame clones and drops some. The table shows some 20,000 clones, with about four fifths occurring only once. This material consisted of unsorted PBMCs, taken 0.9 years after starting antiretroviral therapy. All receptors come from a man aged 18 to 30 with HIV.

This clone appeared once. V and J are TRBV7-6 and TRBJ1-3; D remains unclear. Germline V gene lookup returns CDR1 SGHVS and CDR2 FNYEAQ. The CDR3 extends over 16 amino acids. The V end was cut by 5 bases, the J end by 8 bases, with 22 bases between. CDR3 in amino acids: CASSLTRSGSEDTIYF. The DNA of the CDR3 is TGTGCCAGCAGCCTAACACGTTCGGGGTCAGAGGACACCATATATTTT.

V is TRBV5-1 and J is TRBJ2-3; D is perhaps TRBD2 (6 bases). CDR1 is SGHRS, CDR2 YFSETQ, per germline. The CDR3 has 13 residues. V lost 8 bases to trimming and J lost 2 bases, with 12 bases between them. This CDR3 is CASLGLTTDTQYF. The CDR3 DNA sequence: TGCGCCAGTCTGGGACTCACCACAGATACGCAGTATTTT.

The chain recombines TRBV28 with TRBJ1-3; TRBD1 agrees at 9 bases. This CDR3 comprises 16 residues. The germline V gene has CDR1 MDHEN and CDR2 SYDVKM. After removal of 6 bases from V and 2 bases from J, the junction contained 8 bases not matched to a gene. CDR3 protein: CASSHRGPAAGNTIYF. CDR3 sequence (DNA): TGTGCCAGCAGCCACAGGGGGCCCGCAGCTGGAAACACCATATATTTT.

The chain has TRBV7-8 and TRBJ1-5; D is unresolved. The CDR3 spans 15 residues. V lost 2 bases and J lost 1, with 9 bases in between. Germline CDR1 is SGHVS and CDR2 is FQNEAQ. CDR3 sequence reads: CASSLSGLSNQPQHF. The CDR3 bases are TGTGCCAGCAGCTTATCCGGACTGAGCAATCAGCCCCAGCATTTT.

J is TRBJ2-1 and V is TRBV19, with 16 bases matching TRBD2. The CDR3 sequence is 18 residues long. V shed 6 bases, J shed 2 bases, and the junction held 7 bases outside the gene matches. Germline assignment: CDR1 LNHDA and CDR2 SQIVND (reference sequence). CDR3 DNA: TGTGCCAGTAGCCTAGCCGGGACTAGCGGGGGGGCCTACAATGAGCAGTTCTTC. It yields the protein CASSLAGTSGGAYNEQFF.

The V call is TRBV6-1, the J call TRBJ1-1; D remains ambiguous. V was shortened by 9 bases and J by 3 bases, with 8 bases between the two germline ends. Looked up from germline, CDR1 is MNHNS and CDR2 is SASEGT. The CDR3 covers 11 residues. The CDR3 protein is CASLGDTEAFF. CDR3 coding DNA: TGTGCCAGTCTCGGTGACACTGAAGCTTTCTTT.

J is TRBJ2-4 and V is TRBV18; no definite D call. The CDR3 has 16 amino acids. Looked up from germline, CDR1 is KGHSH and CDR2 is LQKENI. V was clipped by 0 bases and J by 5 bases, with 14 bases between them. The CDR3 coding sequence is TGTGCCAGCTCACCACCGAGAAGGTTAGATCAAAACATTCAGTACTTC. Its translation: CASSPPRRLDQNIQYF.

CDR3 bases: TGTGCCAGCAGTTCCGGCCCGCTCCTTGGGGGGGAGCTGTTTTTT. It translates to CASSSGPLLGGELFF. The chain carries TRBV6-5 and TRBJ2-2; D is ambiguous. The CDR3 extends over 15 amino acids. Trimming took 4 bases from V and 8 from J, leaving 17 bases between them. Germline CDR1 is MNHEY and CDR2 is SVGAGI.

The chain links TRBV10-3 to TRBJ2-5; D assignment may be TRBD1 or TRBD2 (5 bases each). Germline V CDR1 and CDR2: ENHRY, SYGVKD. The CDR3 covers 15 residues. Trimming pared 4 bases from V and 4 bases from J, leaving 16 bases between. The CDR3 region is CAISGGTKGRETQYF. As DNA, the CDR3 is TGTGCCATCAGTGGGGGGACCAAAGGGAGAGAGACCCAGTACTTC.

The chain is built from TRBV2 and TRBJ1-2; 7 nucleotides line up with TRBD1. CDR3 length: 14 amino acids. The trim removed 6 bases at V and 3 bases at J, leaving 7 bases unmatched. The germline V gene encodes CDR1 SNHLY and CDR2 FYNNEI. For the CDR3, the DNA is TGTGCCAGCAGACTCATACAGGGGCACTATGGCTACACCTTC. This encodes CASRLIQGHYGYTF.

The chain carries TRBV18 and TRBJ1-2, with D unclear. Trimming stripped 5 bases from V and 3 bases from J, with 10 bases between. Germline V gene lookup returns CDR1 KGHSH and CDR2 LQKENI. This CDR3 contains 13 residues. CDR3 sequence: CASSDATDYGYTF. The CDR3 coding sequence is TGTGCCAGCTCAGATGCCACGGACTATGGCTACACCTTC. Supplemented by reference TRBV18 and TRBJ1-2, the full variable domain reads NAGVMQNPRHLVRRRGQEARLRCSPMKGHSHVYWYRQLPEEGLKFMVYLQKENIIDESGMPKERFSAEFPKEGPSILRIQQVVRGDSAAYFCASSDATDYGYTFGSGTRLTVV.

This rearrangement joins TRBV28 to TRBJ2-7; 8 nucleotides align to TRBD1. CDR3 length equals 18 residues. Germline V gene lookup returns CDR1 MDHEN and CDR2 SYDVKM. Trimming at V came to 5 bases and at J to 4 bases, leaving 19 bases not matched to a gene. The CDR3 DNA follows: TGTGCCAGCAGTCTCGGACAGGGTCGGCAGGAGGTTCGATACGAGCAGTACTTC. Its protein is CASSLGQGRQEVRYEQYF.

The V and J genes are TRBV7-3 and TRBJ1-6; D is possibly TRBD1 (6 bases). Per the germline V gene, CDR1 is SGHTA and CDR2 is FQGTGA. V lost 2 bases and J lost 7, with 12 bases in between. The CDR3 is 15 residues long. CDR3 sequence reads: CASSLSGGRNSPLHF. The CDR3 DNA is TGTGCCAGCAGCTTATCGGGGGGGCGGAATTCACCCCTCCACTTT.

This chain joins TRBV11-3 and TRBJ2-3; D is possibly TRBD1 (6 bases). Germline V gene sequence: CDR1 SGHNT, CDR2 YENEEA. This CDR3 is 14 amino acids long. V lost 0 bases, J lost 6 bases, and 10 bases lay in between. The CDR3 DNA is TGTGCCAGCAGCTTAGAGGGCACAGGGGATACGCAGTATTTT. Protein sequence: CASSLEGTGDTQYF.

The chain joins TRBV11-2 to TRBJ2-3; D is uncertain. This CDR3 spans 13 amino acids. V was shortened by 6 bases and J by 5 bases, with 12 bases between the two germline ends. CDR1 and CDR2 from the germline V gene are SGHAT and FQNNGV. Here the CDR3 reads CASRLFGVDTQYF. CDR3 in DNA: TGTGCCAGCAGGCTATTCGGCGTAGATACGCAGTATTTT.

The J gene is TRBJ1-2, the V gene TRBV6-1; 9 nucleotides align to TRBD1. The CDR3 loop spans 16 amino acids. In germline, CDR1 is MNHNS, CDR2 SASEGT. After removal of 2 bases from V and 1 base from J, the junction contained 5 bases not matched to a gene. CDR3 amino acids: CASSEQGQGINYGYTF. The CDR3 coding sequence is TGTGCCAGCAGTGAACAGGGACAGGGTATTAACTATGGCTACACCTTC.

This clone was detected once. The rearrangement links TRBV19 to TRBJ2-3; 10 nucleotides line up with TRBD2. The CDR3 is made up of 15 amino acids. V trimming: 5 bases; J trimming: 5 bases; junction bases outside the gene matches: 7. CDR1 is LNHDA, CDR2 SQIVND, per germline (reference sequence). The DNA for the CDR3 is TGTGCCAGTAGTTCCCTAGCGGGGGTTAGAGATACGCAGTATTTT. The encoded protein is CASSSLAGVRDTQYF.